This T cell receptor (beta chain) was retrieved from a study of beta chain features in type 1 diabetes. Looking at the study overall: The patients were much like the healthy donors in age, gender and cell yields.

Sequenced material consisted of expressed TCRB transcripts (all of the isolated RNA was reverse transcribed). Measured with immunoSEQ multiplex PCR; TCRdb has only the in-frame clones, and not every one. This sample has 630,000 or so clones; more than 12% occur once, and the top ten carry approximately 0.039%. It was one heparinised blood draw, averaging roughly 0.11 L, that each donor gave. As regards this clone: As yet, its antigen is unknown. Other DNA sequences in this specimen translate into the identical CDR3.

Between the trimmed V and J ends, which lost 0 bases and 0 bases, there was a span of 8 bases. The CDR3 is 15 residues long. The V gene's germline CDR1 is MGHRA and CDR2 YSYEKL. Study results and caveats: For cells with high TCR expression, cDNA sequencing could yield over-representation. Shortening of TCRB CDR3s, moderate but significant, appeared in all four CD4+ subsets of Type 1 diabetes patients.

The chain joins TRBV4-1 to TRBJ1-2; D gene ambiguous. Material for sequencing was naive CD4+ T cells from blood. This clonotype was obtained from a young man with type 1 diabetes. The CDR3 nucleotides are TGCGCCAGCAGCCAAGATCCTACGTCTAACTATGGCTACACCTTC. Translated: CASSQDPTSNYGYTF.